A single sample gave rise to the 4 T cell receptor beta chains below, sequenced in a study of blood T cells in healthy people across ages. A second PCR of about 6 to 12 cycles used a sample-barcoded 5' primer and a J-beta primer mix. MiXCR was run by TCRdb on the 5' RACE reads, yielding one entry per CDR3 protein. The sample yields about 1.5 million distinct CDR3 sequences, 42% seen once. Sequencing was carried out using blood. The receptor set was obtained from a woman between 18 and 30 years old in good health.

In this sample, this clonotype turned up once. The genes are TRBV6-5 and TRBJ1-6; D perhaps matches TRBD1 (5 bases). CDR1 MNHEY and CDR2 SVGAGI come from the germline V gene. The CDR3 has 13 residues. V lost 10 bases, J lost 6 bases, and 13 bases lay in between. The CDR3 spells CATRRGVNSPLHF. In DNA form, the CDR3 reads TGTGCCACCCGGCGGGGGGTTAATTCACCCCTCCACTTT.

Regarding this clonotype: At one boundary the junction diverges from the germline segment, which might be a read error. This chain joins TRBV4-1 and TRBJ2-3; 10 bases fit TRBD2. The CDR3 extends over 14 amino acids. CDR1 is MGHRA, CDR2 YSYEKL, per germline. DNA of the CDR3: TGCGCCAGCAGCCTTGGACTAGCGGCAGATACGCGGTATTTT. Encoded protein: CASSLGLAADTRYF.

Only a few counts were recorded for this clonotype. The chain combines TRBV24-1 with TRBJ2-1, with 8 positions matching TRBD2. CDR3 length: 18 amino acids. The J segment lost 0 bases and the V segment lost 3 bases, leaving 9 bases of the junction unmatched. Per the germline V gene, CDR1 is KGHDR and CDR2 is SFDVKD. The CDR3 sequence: CATSDLSTSDRSYNEQFF. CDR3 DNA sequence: TGTGCCACCAGTGATCTATCGACTAGCGACCGCTCCTACAATGAGCAGTTCTTC.

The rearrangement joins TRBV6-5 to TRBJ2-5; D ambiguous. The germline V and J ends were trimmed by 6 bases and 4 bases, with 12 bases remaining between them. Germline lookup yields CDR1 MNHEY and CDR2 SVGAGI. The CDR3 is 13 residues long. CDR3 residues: CASRTWVGETQYF. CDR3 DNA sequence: TGTGCCAGCAGGACATGGGTGGGAGAGACCCAGTACTTC.